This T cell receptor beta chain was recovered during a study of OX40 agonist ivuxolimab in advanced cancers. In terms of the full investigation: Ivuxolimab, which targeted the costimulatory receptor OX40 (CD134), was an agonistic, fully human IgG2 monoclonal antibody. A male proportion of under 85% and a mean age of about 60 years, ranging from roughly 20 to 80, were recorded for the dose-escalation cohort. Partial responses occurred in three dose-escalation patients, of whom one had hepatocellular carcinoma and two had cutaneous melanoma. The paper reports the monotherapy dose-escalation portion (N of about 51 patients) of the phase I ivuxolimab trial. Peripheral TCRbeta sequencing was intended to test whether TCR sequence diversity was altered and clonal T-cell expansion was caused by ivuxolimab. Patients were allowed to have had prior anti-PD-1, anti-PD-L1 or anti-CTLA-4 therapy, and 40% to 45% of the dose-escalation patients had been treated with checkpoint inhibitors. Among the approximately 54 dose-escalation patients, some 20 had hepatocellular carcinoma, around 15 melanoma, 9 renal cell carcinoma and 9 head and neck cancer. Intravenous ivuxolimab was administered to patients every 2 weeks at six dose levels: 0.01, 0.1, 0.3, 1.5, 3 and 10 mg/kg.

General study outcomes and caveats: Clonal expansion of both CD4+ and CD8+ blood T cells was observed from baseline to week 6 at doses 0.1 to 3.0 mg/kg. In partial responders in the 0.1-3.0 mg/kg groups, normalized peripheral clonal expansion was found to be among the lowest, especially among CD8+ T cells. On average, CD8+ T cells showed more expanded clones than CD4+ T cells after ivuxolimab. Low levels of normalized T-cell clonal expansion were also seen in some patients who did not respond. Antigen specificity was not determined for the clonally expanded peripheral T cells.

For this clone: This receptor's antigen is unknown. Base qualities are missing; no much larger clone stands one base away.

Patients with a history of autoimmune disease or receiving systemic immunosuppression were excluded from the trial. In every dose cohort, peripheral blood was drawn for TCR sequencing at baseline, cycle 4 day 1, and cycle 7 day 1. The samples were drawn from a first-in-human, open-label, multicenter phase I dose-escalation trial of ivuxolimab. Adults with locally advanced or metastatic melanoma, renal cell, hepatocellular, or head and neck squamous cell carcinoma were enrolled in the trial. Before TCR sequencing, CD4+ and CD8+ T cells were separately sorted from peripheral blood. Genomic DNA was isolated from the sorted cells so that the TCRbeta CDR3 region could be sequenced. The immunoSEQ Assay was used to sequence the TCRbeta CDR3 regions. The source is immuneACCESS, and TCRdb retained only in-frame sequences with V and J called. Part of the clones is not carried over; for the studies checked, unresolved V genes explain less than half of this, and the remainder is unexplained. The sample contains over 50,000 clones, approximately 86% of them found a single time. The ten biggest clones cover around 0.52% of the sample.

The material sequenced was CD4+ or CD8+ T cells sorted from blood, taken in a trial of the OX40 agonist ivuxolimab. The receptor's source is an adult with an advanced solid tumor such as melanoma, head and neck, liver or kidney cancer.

The CDR3 region has the sequence CASSTGTSGEVGELFF. DNA sequence: TGTGCCAGTAGTACTGGGACTAGCGGAGAGGTCGGGGAGCTGTTTTTT. The chain was built from TRBV19 and TRBJ2-2; 11 of the junction bases match TRBD2. V ends up 4 bases short and J 7 bases short, with an unmatched junction base count of 8. The CDR3, cysteine through phenylalanine, is 16 amino acids long. CDR3 DNA only is kept here, 48 bases in frame from base 1. The CDR1 and CDR2 encoded by the germline V gene (reference sequence) are LNHDA and SQIVND. Beyond the CDR3, the reference TRBV19 and TRBJ2-2 genes provide the residues; the full variable domain reads: DGGITQSPKYLFRKEGQNVTLSCEQNLNHDAMYWYRQDPGQGLRLIYYSQIVNDFQKGDIAEGYSVSREKKESFPLTVTSAQKNPTAFYLCASSTGTSGEVGELFFGEGSRLTVL.